This T cell receptor beta chain was profiled in a study of T cell repertoires in cytomegalovirus infection. This clonotype was seen a handful of times. Its antigen remains unknown. TCRdb recomputed calls from the reads with MiXCR, one row per CDR3 protein. The sample yields some 920,000 distinct CDR3 sequences, less than 35% seen once. The CDR3 is 13 amino acids. V dropped 2 bases and J dropped 4 bases, with 8 bases sitting between them. Germline V gene sequence: CDR1 DFQATT, CDR2 SNEGSKA (reference sequence). This clonotype was obtained from a human donor in good health (CMV status not recorded). Some clones in this sample may be carry-over from other donors' samples. The genes are TRBV20-1 and TRBJ2-2; D remains unclear. This sample comprised cultured CD8+ T cells from PBMCs, obtained from culture after CMV antigen stimulation. The CDR3 DNA follows: TGCAGTGCTAGATCCCAGGCCACCGGGGAGCTGTTTTTT. The encoded protein is CSARSQATGELFF.